The 20 T cell receptor beta chains given below trace back to one sample, sequenced in a study of T cells in Graves' hyperthyroidism and ophthalmopathy. Template material for amplifying TCR beta CDR3 regions consisted of RNA transcripts. Primed by the HTBI set, a first-round RT-PCR was run on the TCR CDR3. TCRdb ran MiXCR on the multiplex PCR reads and lists one entry per CDR3 protein. This sample yields roughly 500,000 distinct CDR3 sequences, of which around 46% are seen a single time; 19% belongs to the top ten. Sequenced: peripheral blood or thyroid tissue (not recorded which). These receptors came from an adult woman with Graves' disease, either hyperthyroidism or ophthalmopathy (not recorded which).

This clonotype was detected only a few times. This rearrangement joins TRBV27 to TRBJ1-3; no firm D call. The CDR3 is 15 amino acids. The germline V gene encodes CDR1 MNHEY and CDR2 SMNVEV (reference sequence). The ends were cut back, 6 bases at V and 0 bases at J, with 12 bases in the middle. CDR3 loop: CASSQTAYSGNTIYF. DNA for the CDR3: TGTGCCAGCAGCCAGACTGCTTACTCTGGAAACACCATATATTTT.

The chain is built from TRBV20-1 and TRBJ2-2; 9 nucleotides line up with TRBD2. V lost 2 bases to trimming and J lost 5 bases; unmatched junction nucleotides: 3. The CDR3 contains 14 residues. The germline CDR1 and CDR2 sequences are DFQATT and SNEGSKA (reference sequence). The CDR3: CSARMAGGTGELFF. The CDR3 region has the DNA TGCAGTGCTAGAATGGCGGGAGGGACCGGGGAGCTGTTTTTT.

The gene calls are TRBV7-9 and TRBJ1-5; D ambiguous. The CDR3 runs 15 residues. Between the trimmed V and J ends, which lost 7 bases and 2 bases, there was a span of 15 bases. Germline V lookup: CDR1 SEHNR, CDR2 FQNEAQ (reference sequence). In nucleotides, the CDR3 is TGTGCCAGCATTTGGGGAACCTTGCGCAATCAGCCCCAGCATTTT. Its translation: CASIWGTLRNQPQHF.

In this sample, this clonotype turned up many times. J is TRBJ2-7 and V is TRBV6-2 or TRBV6-3; D gene uncertain. The length of the CDR3 is 13 residues. V was shortened by 5 bases and J by 6 bases, with 14 bases between the two germline ends. Germline CDR1 MNHEY, CDR2 SVGEGT. DNA of the CDR3: TGTGCCAGCAGTGCCTCGGCCCCCCTCGAGCAGTACTTC. Its translation is CASSASAPLEQYF.

This clonotype was observed a handful of times. This chain links TRBV20-1 with TRBJ1-6; a possible D gene is TRBD1 (6 bases). CDR3 length equals 17 residues. With 1 base removed from V and 7 bases from J, the gap between germline ends came to 20 bases. Germline CDR1 is DFQATT and CDR2 is SNEGSKA (reference sequence). In DNA form, the CDR3 reads TGCAGTGCTAGAGGCCGGGGGGGCCGACCCCTAAATTCACCCCTCCACTTT. This sequence encodes CSARGRGGRPLNSPLHF.

This clonotype was seen repeatedly, ten times or more. The V call is TRBV25-1, the J call TRBJ2-7; perhaps D is TRBD1 or TRBD2 (5 bases each). Germline CDR1 MGHDK, CDR2 SYGVNS. Between the trimmed V and J ends, which lost 4 bases and 6 bases, there was a span of 16 bases. This CDR3 region has 14 residues. The CDR3 region has the DNA TGTGCCAGCAGTGGCCAGAACACAGGAGGCGAGCAGTACTTC. Its protein product is CASSGQNTGGEQYF.

On this clonotype itself: This CDR3 is missing its conserved last phenylalanine or tryptophan, likely due to a read error. The J gene is TRBJ2-5, the V gene TRBV19, with 12 bases that match TRBD2. Germline trimming cut 5 bases from V and 5 bases from J; bases unmatched to any gene: 6. Germline CDR1 is LNHDA and CDR2 is SQIVND (reference sequence). This CDR3 is built from 15 residues. The CDR3 DNA reads as TGTGCCAGTAGTTGGGAACTAGCGGGAGGCGAGACCCAGTACCTC. Amino acids: CASSWELAGGETQYL.

This clonotype was observed a few times. The rearrangement joins TRBV3-1 to TRBJ2-7; D ambiguous. Germline CDR1 LGHDT, CDR2 YNNKEL (reference sequence). V shed 4 bases and J shed 4 bases, with 14 bases lying between them. The CDR3 loop spans 14 amino acids. CDR3 sequence (DNA): TGTGCCAGCAGCCCTGACGGAAGCGTGTACGAGCAGTACTTC. Amino acid sequence: CASSPDGSVYEQYF.

The chain uses TRBV7-3 and TRBJ1-1; 8 bases align to TRBD1. V lost 0 bases to trimming and J lost 1 base; unmatched junction nucleotides: 4. The CDR3 sequence is 16 residues long. Germline lookup yields CDR1 SGHTA and CDR2 FQGTGA. The CDR3 is CASSLTETGANTEAFF. CDR3 coding DNA: TGTGCCAGCAGCTTAACTGAGACAGGGGCGAACACTGAAGCTTTCTTT. Based on the CDR3 plus reference TRBV7-3 and TRBJ1-1, the full variable domain is GAGVSQTPSNKVTEKGKYVELRCDPISGHTALYWYRQSLGQGPEFLIYFQGTGAADDSGLPNDRFFAVRPEGSVSTLKIQRTERGDSAVYLCASSLTETGANTEAFFGQGTRLTVV.

This clonotype was recorded a few times. This sequence joins TRBV20-1 and TRBJ1-3; TRBD1 aligns across 8 bases. The CDR3 length is 14 residues. The V and J ends lost 2 bases and 3 bases, in that order; junction bases with no gene match: 3. The germline V gene has CDR1 DFQATT and CDR2 SNEGSKA (reference sequence). CDR3 sequence (DNA): TGCAGTGCTAGACGGACAGGGATTGGAAACACCATATATTTT. It is translated as CSARRTGIGNTIYF.

The chain has TRBV7-9 and TRBJ2-2; D is undetermined. The V end lost 4 bases, the J end lost 0 bases, and 12 bases lay between the germline ends. This CDR3 is built from 16 residues. The germline V gene encodes CDR1 SEHNR and CDR2 FQNEAQ (reference sequence). The CDR3 region has the DNA TGTGCCAGCAGCTCCTGGACCAGATCGAACACCGGGGAGCTGTTTTTT. It translates to CASSSWTRSNTGELFF.

This clonotype was counted between two and nine times. V gene TRBV7-2 combines with J gene TRBJ1-5; the D is unclear. CDR3 length equals 15 residues. Trimming removed 1 base from V and 11 bases from J, with 18 bases in between. Germline V lookup: CDR1 SGHTA, CDR2 FQGNSA. The CDR3 bases are TGTGCCAGCAGCTTAGGGTTTAGCGGGCAAGAGACCCAGCATTTT. As protein: CASSLGFSGQETQHF.

Ten or more counts support this clonotype. The genes are TRBV5-1 and TRBJ1-1; TRBD1 might be the D (5 bases). Germline-derived CDR1 and CDR2 are SGHRS and YFSETQ. This CDR3 contains 14 residues. Deletions cut 3 bases from V and 4 bases from J, with 13 bases between. The CDR3 DNA sequence: TGCGCCAGCAGCTCACTGGGGGGGAGCACTGAAGCTTTCTTT. Protein sequence: CASSSLGGSTEAFF.

The DNA for the CDR3 is TGCAGCGTTGCACAGGGGGCGCGGGGATTTCAGTACTTC. Translation gives CSVAQGARGFQYF. The V and J genes are TRBV4-3 and TRBJ2-7, with TRBD1 identical over 9 bases. This CDR3 comprises 13 residues. Germline CDR1 reads LGHNA; CDR2 reads YSLEER.

V usage is TRBV7-9 and J usage is TRBJ1-6; TRBD1 agrees at 7 bases. The CDR3 spans 16 residues. Unmatched junction bases numbered 3, after V lost 0 bases and J lost 4 bases. Germline V gives CDR1 SEHNR, CDR2 FQNEAQ (reference sequence). The CDR3 DNA is TGTGCCAGCAGCTTAGCGCGGGGACAGTATAATTCACCCCTCCACTTT. It specifies CASSLARGQYNSPLHF.

This clonotype was found once. The junction departs from germline at one end; a sequencing error may be responsible. The rearrangement links TRBV7-9 to TRBJ2-7; D is perhaps TRBD2 (6 bases). CDR3 length: 15 amino acids. Germline V gene data show CDR1 as SEHNR and CDR2 as FQNEAQ (reference sequence). The CDR3 loop reads CVSSRLTGVGFEQYF. CDR3 in DNA: TGTGTCAGCAGCCGATTGACGGGGGTGGGATTCGAGCAGTACTTC.

V gene TRBV7-2 combines with J gene TRBJ2-5, with a tentative D call TRBD1 (6 bases). V was clipped by 5 bases and J by 1 base, with 14 bases between them. The CDR3 spans 15 residues. Per the germline V gene, CDR1 is SGHTA and CDR2 is FQGNSA. CDR3 nucleotide sequence: TGTGCCAGCAGCCCAGACAGGACATCCCAAGAGACCCAGTACTTC. It is translated as CASSPDRTSQETQYF. Filled out from reference TRBV7-2 and TRBJ2-5, the complete variable domain reads GAGVSQSPSNKVTEKGKDVELRCDPISGHTALYWYRQSLGQGLEFLIYFQGNSAPDKSGLPSDRFSAERTGGSVSTLTIQRTQQEDSAVYLCASSPDRTSQETQYFGPGTRLLVL.

At least ten counts were recorded for this clonotype. CDR3 sequence (DNA): TGTGCCAGCAGTCTCGGCAGGGGCACTGAAGCTTTCTTT. Residues: CASSLGRGTEAFF. The genes are TRBV12-3 or TRBV12-4 and TRBJ1-1; tentatively, D is TRBD1 (6 bases). V gave up 5 bases and J gave up 4 bases, with 11 bases separating them. The CDR3 is 13 amino acids.

This clonotype was counted at least ten times. V gene TRBV19 combines with J gene TRBJ1-1; 7 bases are shared with TRBD1. The CDR3 is 14 amino acids. Trimming at V came to 4 bases and at J to 4 bases, leaving 6 bases not matched to a gene. CDR1 is LNHDA and CDR2 is SQIVND in the germline V gene (reference sequence). The chain's CDR3 is CASSKQGEITEAFF. The CDR3 nucleotides are TGTGCCAGTAGTAAGCAGGGGGAGATCACTGAAGCTTTCTTT.

The genes are TRBV7-2 and TRBJ1-5; D is perhaps TRBD1 (5 bases). The CDR3 length is 17 residues. V dropped 0 bases and J dropped 0 bases, with 12 bases sitting between them. The germline V gene has CDR1 SGHTA and CDR2 FQGNSA. CDR3 loop: CASSLAGAASSNQPQHF. DNA of the CDR3: TGTGCCAGCAGCTTAGCAGGGGCCGCTTCTAGCAATCAGCCCCAGCATTTT.